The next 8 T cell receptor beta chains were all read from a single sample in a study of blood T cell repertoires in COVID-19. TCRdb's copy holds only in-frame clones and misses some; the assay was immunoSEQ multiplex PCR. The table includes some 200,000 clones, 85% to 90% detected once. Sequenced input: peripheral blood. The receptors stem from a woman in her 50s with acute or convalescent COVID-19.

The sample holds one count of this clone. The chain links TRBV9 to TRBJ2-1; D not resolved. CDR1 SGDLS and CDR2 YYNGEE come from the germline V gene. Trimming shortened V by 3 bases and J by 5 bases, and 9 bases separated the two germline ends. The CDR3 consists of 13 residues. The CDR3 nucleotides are TGTGCCAGCAGCGCCCCTGTTCACAATGAGCAGTTCTTC. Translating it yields CASSAPVHNEQFF.

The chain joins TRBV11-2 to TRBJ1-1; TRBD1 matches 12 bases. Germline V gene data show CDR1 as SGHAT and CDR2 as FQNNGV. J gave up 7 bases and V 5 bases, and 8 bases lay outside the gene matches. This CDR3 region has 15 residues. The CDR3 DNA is TGTGCCAGCAGCGGGGGACAGGGGGCTGGGAGTGAAGCTTTCTTT. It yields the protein CASSGGQGAGSEAFF. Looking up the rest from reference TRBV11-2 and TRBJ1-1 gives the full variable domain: EAGVAQSPRYKIIEKRQSVAFWCNPISGHATLYWYQQILGQGPKLLIQFQNNGVVDDSQLPKDRFSAERLKGVDSTLKIQPAKLEDSAVYLCASSGGQGAGSEAFFGQGTRLTVV.

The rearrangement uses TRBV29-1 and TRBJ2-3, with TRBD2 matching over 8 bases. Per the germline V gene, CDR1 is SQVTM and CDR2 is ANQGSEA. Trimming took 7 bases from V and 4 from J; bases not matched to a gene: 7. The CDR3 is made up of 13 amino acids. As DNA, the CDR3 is TGCAGCGACGTAGCGGGACCTGCAGATACGCAGTATTTT. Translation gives CSDVAGPADTQYF.

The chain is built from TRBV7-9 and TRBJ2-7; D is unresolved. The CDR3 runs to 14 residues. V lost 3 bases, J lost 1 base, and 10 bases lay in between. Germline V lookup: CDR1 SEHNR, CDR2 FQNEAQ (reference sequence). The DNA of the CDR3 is TGTGCCAGCAGCTTGCACGACTCATCCTACGAGCAGTACTTC. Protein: CASSLHDSSYEQYF.

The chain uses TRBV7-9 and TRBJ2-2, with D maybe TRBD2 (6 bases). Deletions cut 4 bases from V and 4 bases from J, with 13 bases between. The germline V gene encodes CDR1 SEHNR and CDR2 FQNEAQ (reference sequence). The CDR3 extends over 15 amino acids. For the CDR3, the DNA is TGTGCCAGCAGCTACGTGGGGGGTGGCACCGGGGAGCTGTTTTTT. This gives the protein CASSYVGGGTGELFF. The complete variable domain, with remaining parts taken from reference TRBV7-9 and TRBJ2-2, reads DTGVSQNPRHKITKRGQNVTFRCDPISEHNRLYWYRQTLGQGPEFLTYFQNEAQLEKSRLLSDRFSAERPKGSFSTLEIQRTEQGDSAMYLCASSYVGGGTGELFFGEGSRLTVL.

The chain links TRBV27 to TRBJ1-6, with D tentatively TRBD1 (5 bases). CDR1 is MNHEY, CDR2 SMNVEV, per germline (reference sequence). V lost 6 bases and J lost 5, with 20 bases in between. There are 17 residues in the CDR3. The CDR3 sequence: CASRSRQGLIDNSPLHF. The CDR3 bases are TGTGCCAGCAGGTCCCGTCAGGGATTGATTGATAATTCACCCCTCCACTTT.

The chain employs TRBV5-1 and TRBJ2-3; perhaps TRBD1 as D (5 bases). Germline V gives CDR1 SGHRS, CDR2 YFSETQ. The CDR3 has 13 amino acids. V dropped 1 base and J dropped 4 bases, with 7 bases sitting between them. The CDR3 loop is CASSLQGSDTQYF. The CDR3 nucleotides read TGCGCCAGCAGCTTGCAGGGATCAGATACGCAGTATTTT.

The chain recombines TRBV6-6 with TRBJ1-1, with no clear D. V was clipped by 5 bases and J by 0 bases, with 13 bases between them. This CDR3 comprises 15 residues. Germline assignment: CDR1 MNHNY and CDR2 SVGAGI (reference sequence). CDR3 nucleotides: TGTGCCAGCAGTCTCCCTCGGGGTATGAACACTGAAGCTTTCTTT. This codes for CASSLPRGMNTEAFF.